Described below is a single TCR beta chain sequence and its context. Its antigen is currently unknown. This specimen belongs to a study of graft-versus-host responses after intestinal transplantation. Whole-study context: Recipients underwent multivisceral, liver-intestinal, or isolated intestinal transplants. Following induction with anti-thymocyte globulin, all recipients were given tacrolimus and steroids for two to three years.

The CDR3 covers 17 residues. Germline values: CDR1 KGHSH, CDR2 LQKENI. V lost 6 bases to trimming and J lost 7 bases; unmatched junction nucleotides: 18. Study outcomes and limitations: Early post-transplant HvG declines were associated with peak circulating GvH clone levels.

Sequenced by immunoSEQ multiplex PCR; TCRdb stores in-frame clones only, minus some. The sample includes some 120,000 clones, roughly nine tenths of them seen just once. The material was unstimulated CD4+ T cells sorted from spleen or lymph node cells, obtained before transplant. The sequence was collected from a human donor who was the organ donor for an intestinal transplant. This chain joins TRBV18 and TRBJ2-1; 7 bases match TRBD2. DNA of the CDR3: TGTGCCAGCTCTCCGAGCAGGAGCGGGATCCGCTGGAATGAGCAGTTCTTC. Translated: CASSPSRSGIRWNEQFF.